The 23 T cell receptor beta chains listed next were all sequenced from one sample in a study of early T cells in non-severe SARS-CoV-2 infection. TCRdb passed the 5' RACE reads through MiXCR, listing each CDR3 protein once. The table includes some 49,000 distinct CDR3 sequences, roughly 12% detected once. Sequenced material: whole blood. These receptor sequences come from an adult who was a healthcare worker with PCR-confirmed SARS-CoV-2 infection or an uninfected control (not recorded which).

The chain couples TRBV5-1 to TRBJ2-2; 8 bases are a match to TRBD1. Germline V gene data show CDR1 as SGHRS and CDR2 as YFSETQ. V lost 2 bases and J lost 6; bases outside the gene matches: 9. The CDR3 is 16 amino acids. CDR3 sequence: CASSFSTGEWAGELFF. The CDR3 DNA reads as TGCGCCAGCAGCTTTTCGACAGGGGAATGGGCCGGGGAGCTGTTTTTT.

The V gene is TRBV6-5, the J gene TRBJ2-7; 12 bases fit TRBD2. The CDR3 spans 15 residues. CDR1 and CDR2 (germline): MNHEY, SVGAGI. Trimming removed 7 bases from V and 4 bases from J; junction bases left unmatched: 8. The CDR3 reads CASNPSGGAVYEQYF. In DNA form, the CDR3 reads TGTGCCAGCAATCCTAGCGGGGGGGCGGTATACGAGCAGTACTTC.

This clonotype was seen many times. The gene calls are TRBV27 and TRBJ2-3; TRBD2 matches 8 bases. Per germline, CDR1 MNHEY and CDR2 SMNVEV (reference sequence). The length of the CDR3 is 17 residues. Trimming took 1 base from V and 4 from J; bases not matched to a gene: 10. DNA of the CDR3: TGTGCCAGCAGTTTATTTCTGGCGGGGGGCCGCCCAGATACGCAGTATTTT. Its protein is CASSLFLAGGRPDTQYF.

This clonotype has just a few counts. The junction shows a germline mismatch at one end, possibly a read error. The chain recombines TRBV7-2 with TRBJ1-5; D is undetermined. From germline, CDR1 is SGHTA and CDR2 FQGNSA. The CDR3 is made up of 12 amino acids. The CDR3 DNA follows: TGTGTCAGCAGCCAAGATAATCAGCCCCAGCATTTT. It specifies CVSSQDNQPQHF.

This chain connects TRBV20-1 to TRBJ2-7; 9 positions match TRBD2. The ends lost 6 bases at V and 0 bases at J; junction bases unmatched: 6. The CDR3 runs 14 residues. The germline V gene encodes CDR1 DFQATT and CDR2 SNEGSKA (reference sequence). The chain's CDR3 is CSARTSESSYEQYF. CDR3 sequence (DNA): TGCAGTGCAAGGACTAGCGAGAGCTCCTACGAGCAGTACTTC.

This clonotype turned up a few times. The chain employs TRBV20-1 and TRBJ2-7, with 11 bases identical to TRBD2. V dropped 1 base and J dropped 7; count of bases not matched to a gene: 6. The CDR3 is made up of 14 amino acids. Germline lookup yields CDR1 DFQATT and CDR2 SNEGSKA (reference sequence). The chain's CDR3 is CSARVTSGSVEQYF. CDR3 bases: TGCAGTGCTAGAGTAACTAGCGGGAGTGTTGAGCAGTACTTC.

At least ten counts were recorded for this clonotype. The chain combines TRBV2 with TRBJ2-7, with a possible D match to TRBD1 (6 bases). This CDR3 is built from 16 residues. V was trimmed by 5 bases and J by 6 bases, leaving 23 bases between them. CDR1 and CDR2 from the germline V gene are SNHLY and FYNNEI. CDR3 region: CASSFLKTGLKGEQYF. CDR3 DNA: TGTGCCAGCAGTTTCCTGAAAACAGGGTTAAAGGGCGAGCAGTACTTC.

The sample holds a few counts of this clonotype. The CDR3 loop is CASSPQGRTQYF. DNA for the CDR3: TGTGCCAGCAGCCCTCAGGGTCGCACGCAGTATTTT. The chain couples TRBV11-1 to TRBJ2-3; TRBD1 is a possible D gene (5 bases). The germline V and J ends were trimmed by 5 bases and 9 bases, with 12 bases remaining between them. This CDR3 is 12 amino acids long. Per germline, CDR1 SGHAT and CDR2 FQDESV (reference sequence).

The table lists this clonotype with a few counts. V gene TRBV28 combines with J gene TRBJ1-5, with TRBD1 matching over 10 bases. Looked up from germline, CDR1 is MDHEN and CDR2 is SYDVKM. V lost 4 bases and J lost 7; bases outside the gene matches: 4. This CDR3 spans 14 amino acids. The CDR3 here is CASSWDRGGQPQHF. The CDR3 nucleotides read TGTGCCAGCAGTTGGGACAGGGGTGGCCAGCCCCAGCATTTT.

As DNA, the CDR3 is TGTGCCAGCAGGCTAGCGGGGGGCTACAATGAGCAGTTCTTC. Translating gives CASRLAGGYNEQFF. The chain is built from TRBV14 and TRBJ2-1; TRBD2 aligns across 11 bases. J was trimmed by 3 bases and V by 6 bases; bases with no gene match: 1. Germline V gene sequence: CDR1 SGHDN, CDR2 FVKESK. This CDR3 spans 14 amino acids.

The V call is TRBV3-1, the J call TRBJ1-3; possible D gene TRBD1, 5 bases. The CDR3 has 14 residues. Germline CDR1 and CDR2: LGHDT and YNNKEL (reference sequence). The germline V and J ends were trimmed by 2 bases and 2 bases, with 7 bases remaining between them. This CDR3 reads CASSQMGAGNTIYF. CDR3 bases: TGTGCCAGCAGCCAAATGGGGGCTGGAAACACCATATATTTT. The full variable domain, rest sourced from reference TRBV3-1 and TRBJ1-3, is DTAVSQTPKYLVTQMGNDKSIKCEQNLGHDTMYWYKQDSKKFLKIMFSYNNKELIINETVPNRFSPKSPDKAHLNLHINSLELGDSAVYFCASSQMGAGNTIYFGEGSWLTVV.

Ten or more counts support this clonotype. The chain couples TRBV19 to TRBJ2-2; tentatively, D is TRBD2 (7 bases). V was cut by 6 bases and J by 1 base, with 12 bases left in between. Germline assignment: CDR1 LNHDA and CDR2 SQIVND (reference sequence). The CDR3 consists of 15 residues. CDR3 nucleotides: TGTGCCAGTAGGAGCGGGACACTGAACACCGGGGAGCTGTTTTTT. Encoded protein: CASRSGTLNTGELFF.

This clonotype turned up a few times. This chain joins TRBV12-3 or TRBV12-4 and TRBJ2-7; D call uncertain. CDR3 size: 14 residues. The ends were cut back, 1 base at V and 3 bases at J, with 10 bases in the middle. CDR3 residues: CASSLVGRRYEQYF. CDR3 in DNA: TGTGCCAGCAGTTTAGTTGGCCGGCGCTACGAGCAGTACTTC.

This clonotype was seen many times. The V and J genes are TRBV18 and TRBJ1-6; TRBD1 agrees at 7 bases. V dropped 1 base and J dropped 7; count of bases not matched to a gene: 4. Germline V lookup: CDR1 KGHSH, CDR2 LQKENI. The CDR3 spans 15 residues. The CDR3 is CASSPQGATNSPLHF. CDR3 bases: TGTGCCAGCTCACCACAGGGGGCCACAAATTCACCCCTCCACTTT.

In this sample, this clonotype turned up a few times. This chain joins TRBV10-2 and TRBJ2-3; weak D call: TRBD1 (6 bases). The CDR3 length is 13 residues. Trimming cost V 2 bases and J 8 bases, with 11 bases left between them. Germline CDR1 reads WSHSY; CDR2 reads SAAADI. The chain's CDR3 is CASSEKGVSTQYF. In nucleotides, the CDR3 is TGCGCCAGCAGTGAGAAGGGGGTTTCTACGCAGTATTTT.

The genes are TRBV2 and TRBJ2-7; 7 positions agree with TRBD2. This CDR3 is built from 13 residues. The junction had 8 bases not matched to a gene; V was cut back by 10 bases and J by 2 bases. The germline V gene has CDR1 SNHLY and CDR2 FYNNEI. CDR3: CATSREGTYEQYF. CDR3 DNA sequence: TGTGCCACCTCTAGGGAGGGAACCTACGAGCAGTACTTC.

This clonotype has more than one count but fewer than ten. The chain combines TRBV10-2 with TRBJ2-2, with D possibly being TRBD1 or TRBD2 (5 bases each). The CDR3 consists of 12 residues. V was cut by 7 bases and J by 7 bases, with 10 bases left in between. The germline V gene encodes CDR1 WSHSY and CDR2 SAAADI. CDR3 sequence: CASTLGVGELFF. CDR3 nucleotide sequence: TGCGCCAGCACCCTGGGGGTCGGGGAGCTGTTTTTT.

This clonotype was found a few times. The genes are TRBV18 and TRBJ2-3; D is unresolved. V was cut by 3 bases and J by 6 bases, with 13 bases left in between. Per germline, CDR1 KGHSH and CDR2 LQKENI. The CDR3 consists of 14 residues. CDR3 amino acids: CASSPKLSADTQYF. The CDR3, as DNA: TGTGCCAGCTCACCGAAACTGTCCGCTGATACGCAGTATTTT.

This clonotype was detected ten times or more. V is TRBV20-1 and J is TRBJ2-7; D possibly corresponds to TRBD2 (6 bases). Germline V gene sequence: CDR1 DFQATT, CDR2 SNEGSKA (reference sequence). Trimming shortened V by 4 bases and J by 0 bases, and 16 bases separated the two germline ends. This CDR3 region has 15 residues. CDR3 region: CSAIPRESLSYEQYF. The CDR3 nucleotides read TGCAGTGCTATTCCTCGGGAGTCCCTCTCCTACGAGCAGTACTTC.

This clonotype was counted between two and nine times. The chain combines TRBV6-6 with TRBJ2-1; no definite D call. Germline lookup yields CDR1 MNHNY and CDR2 SVGAGI (reference sequence). The CDR3 contains 17 residues. V was pared by 2 bases and J by 0 bases, with 14 bases between. CDR3 in amino acids: CASSYARAGSSYNEQFF. CDR3 nucleotides: TGTGCCAGCAGTTACGCCCGGGCCGGAAGCTCCTACAATGAGCAGTTCTTC.

This clonotype was found many times. The DNA for the CDR3 is TGTGCCAGCAGTGACAGGGCGGCCGGGGAGCTGTTTTTT. Translating it yields CASSDRAAGELFF. The V call is TRBV6-1, the J call TRBJ2-2; D might be TRBD1 (5 bases). CDR3 length equals 13 residues. Germline CDR1 MNHNS, CDR2 SASEGT. V lost 3 bases to trimming and J lost 6 bases, with 8 bases between them.

The V gene is TRBV27, the J gene TRBJ2-1; 7 bases align to TRBD2. The CDR3 has 15 amino acids. Trimming took 2 bases from V and 6 from J; bases not matched to a gene: 7. CDR1 and CDR2 (germline): MNHEY, SMNVEV (reference sequence). For the CDR3, the DNA is TGTGCCAGCAGTTTACGGGCGGGAGTAGGCAATGAGCAGTTCTTC. Protein: CASSLRAGVGNEQFF.

This clonotype has just a few counts. The V gene is TRBV5-1, the J gene TRBJ2-5, with TRBD2 as a possible D gene (5 bases). The CDR3 extends over 13 amino acids. Germline CDR1 SGHRS, CDR2 YFSETQ. Trimming took off 4 bases at V and 2 bases at J, with 9 bases between the two ends. The CDR3 nucleotides are TGCGCCAGCAGCAGGACTGAGCAAGAGACCCAGTACTTC. Translated, it gives CASSRTEQETQYF.